This entry lists 30 T cell receptor beta chains sequenced from one sample in a study of CD8 T cells in Susac syndrome. cDNA came from approximately 0.5 to 1 ug RNA primed by random hexamers. TCRdb redid the calling of the immunoSEQ multiplex PCR reads with MiXCR, one entry per CDR3 protein. The sample carries about 85,000 distinct CDR3 sequences, roughly 94% recorded once. Sequenced: CD8+ T cells from PBMCs. These receptors were obtained from a human donor in good health.

This chain connects TRBV20-1 to TRBJ2-1; D perhaps matches TRBD2 (6 bases). V shed 4 bases and J shed 4 bases, with 23 bases lying between them. The CDR3 spans 17 residues. Germline V CDR1 and CDR2: DFQATT, SNEGSKA (reference sequence). The CDR3 coding sequence is TGCAGTGCTACCGTGGTCGGCGGGGCTACTTATTACAATGAGCAGTTCTTC. This encodes CSATVVGGATYYNEQFF.

The J gene is TRBJ1-5, the V gene TRBV2, with D possibly TRBD1 on 6 matching bases. V lost 3 bases and J lost 3, with 12 bases in between. Germline V gene lookup returns CDR1 SNHLY and CDR2 FYNNEI. CDR3 size: 15 residues. In DNA form, the CDR3 reads TGTGCCAGCAGTGAGGGCAGGGGTAACAATCAGCCCCAGCATTTT. Translation: CASSEGRGNNQPQHF.

This clonotype turned up a few times. V is TRBV6-5 and J is TRBJ1-5; tentatively, D is TRBD1 (6 bases). The V end lost 0 bases, the J end lost 4 bases, and 10 bases lay between the germline ends. In germline, CDR1 is MNHEY, CDR2 SVGAGI. This CDR3 has 15 amino acids. This CDR3 is CASSYSTGFNQPQHF. As DNA, the CDR3 is TGTGCCAGCAGTTACTCGACAGGATTTAATCAGCCCCAGCATTTT.

The chain uses TRBV15 and TRBJ1-1, with D perhaps matching TRBD1 (5 bases). CDR3 length: 16 amino acids. Germline CDR1 is LNHNV and CDR2 is YYDKDF (reference sequence). V was clipped by 0 bases and J by 5 bases, with 16 bases between them. The CDR3 DNA reads TGTGCCACCAGCAGAGATAGGGGCCAGGGCGAAACTGAAGCTTTCTTT. This translates into CATSRDRGQGETEAFF.

The chain uses TRBV29-1 and TRBJ2-1; D remains ambiguous. The CDR3 sequence is 12 residues long. The germline V and J ends were trimmed by 3 bases and 0 bases, with 3 bases remaining between them. The germline gives CDR1 SQVTM, CDR2 ANQGSEA. CDR3 nucleotide sequence: TGCAGCGTTGAGTACTCCTACAATGAGCAGTTCTTC. Translating gives CSVEYSYNEQFF.

This chain uses TRBV15 with TRBJ1-2; tentatively, D is TRBD1 (6 bases). The germline V and J ends were trimmed by 0 bases and 8 bases, with 10 bases remaining between them. Germline V gene sequence: CDR1 LNHNV, CDR2 YYDKDF (reference sequence). The CDR3 spans 13 residues. CDR3 nucleotides: TGTGCCACCAGCAGAGAGAACAGGGAGGGCTACACCTTC. Translating it yields CATSRENREGYTF.

The genes are TRBV25-1 and TRBJ2-1, with D unclear. Germline V CDR1 and CDR2: MGHDK, SYGVNS. Between the trimmed V and J ends, which lost 1 base and 0 bases, there was a span of 7 bases. This CDR3 has 15 residues. CDR3 loop: CASSELEISYNEQFF. The CDR3, as DNA: TGTGCCAGCAGTGAATTGGAGATCTCCTACAATGAGCAGTTCTTC.

The chain joins TRBV5-6 to TRBJ2-7; 8 positions agree with TRBD1. The trim removed 4 bases at V and 2 bases at J, leaving 5 bases unmatched. The CDR3 covers 14 residues. The V gene's germline CDR1 is SGHDT and CDR2 YYEEEE. The CDR3: CASSPTGETYEQYF. CDR3 coding DNA: TGTGCCAGCAGCCCGACAGGGGAAACCTACGAGCAGTACTTC.

This chain connects TRBV15 to TRBJ1-2; a possible D gene is TRBD1 (6 bases). This CDR3 is 16 amino acids long. Germline V gene lookup returns CDR1 LNHNV and CDR2 YYDKDF (reference sequence). Between the trimmed V and J ends, which lost 0 bases and 1 base, there was a span of 12 bases. The CDR3 DNA reads as TGTGCCACCAGCAGAGATTCCACAGGGATTAACTATGGCTACACCTTC. Translating it yields CATSRDSTGINYGYTF.

V and J are TRBV3-1 and TRBJ1-5; D is ambiguous. This CDR3 is 15 amino acids long. Germline lookup yields CDR1 LGHDT and CDR2 YNNKEL (reference sequence). V was clipped by 0 bases and J by 0 bases, with 6 bases between them. The CDR3, as DNA: TGTGCCAGCAGCCAAGATTGGGGTAGCAATCAGCCCCAGCATTTT. Protein: CASSQDWGSNQPQHF. Complete variable domain (other parts from reference TRBV3-1 and TRBJ1-5): DTAVSQTPKYLVTQMGNDKSIKCEQNLGHDTMYWYKQDSKKFLKIMFSYNNKELIINETVPNRFSPKSPDKAHLNLHINSLELGDSAVYFCASSQDWGSNQPQHFGDGTRLSIL.

V gene TRBV20-1 combines with J gene TRBJ2-5; D gene unclear. Trimming removed 0 bases from V and 1 base from J, with 6 bases in between. The germline gives CDR1 DFQATT, CDR2 SNEGSKA (reference sequence). This CDR3 has 13 amino acids. CDR3 coding DNA: TGCAGTGCTAGAGAGTTAGCCCAAGAGACCCAGTACTTC. Translated, it gives CSARELAQETQYF.

The chain joins TRBV10-3 to TRBJ1-1, with D tentatively TRBD1 (5 bases). Trimming pared 11 bases from V and 1 base from J, leaving 11 bases between. Germline CDR1 reads ENHRY; CDR2 reads SYGVKD. The CDR3 runs to 12 residues. This CDR3 is CASRQTNTEAFF. As DNA, the CDR3 is TGTGCCTCCAGACAGACGAACACTGAAGCTTTCTTT.

This sequence joins TRBV7-2 and TRBJ2-5, with D possibly being TRBD2 (5 bases). Trimming left V 1 base short and J 5 bases short, with 17 bases between. CDR1 is SGHTA and CDR2 is FQGNSA in the germline V gene. This CDR3 has 16 amino acids. The CDR3 bases are TGTGCCAGCAGCTTAGTGTTTACGGGGATGGAGGAGACCCAGTACTTC. Protein sequence: CASSLVFTGMEETQYF.

The chain links TRBV2 to TRBJ2-7; 7 bases align to TRBD2. CDR1 is SNHLY, CDR2 FYNNEI, per germline. The length of the CDR3 is 15 residues. The junction had 9 bases not matched to a gene; V was cut back by 4 bases and J by 3 bases. CDR3 nucleotides: TGTGCCAGCAGTGCGGGGGAGGGCGGCTTCTACGAGCAGTACGTC. Translating gives CASSAGEGGFYEQYV.

J is TRBJ2-1 and V is TRBV5-1; weak D call: TRBD1 (5 bases). The CDR3 runs 14 residues. V shed 0 bases and J shed 6 bases, with 10 bases lying between them. CDR1 is SGHRS, CDR2 YFSETQ, per germline. In nucleotides, the CDR3 is TGCGCCAGCAGCTTGGGACAGCAAAGCAATGAGCAGTTCTTC. Protein product: CASSLGQQSNEQFF.

The chain carries TRBV5-6 and TRBJ2-7; D unclear. V dropped 4 bases and J dropped 6 bases, with 14 bases sitting between them. Germline CDR1 SGHDT, CDR2 YYEEEE. The CDR3 has 13 amino acids. The CDR3 nucleotides read TGTGCCAGCAGCCTTGACTGGGGAAGCGAGCAGTACTTC. Its translation: CASSLDWGSEQYF.

This chain connects TRBV30 to TRBJ1-4; D unresolved. From germline, CDR1 is GTSNPN and CDR2 SVGIG (reference sequence). The CDR3 consists of 15 residues. Trimming left V 4 bases short and J 7 bases short, with 19 bases between. The CDR3 sequence is CAWTEVTSNGEKLFF. CDR3 bases: TGTGCCTGGACCGAAGTGACCTCAAACGGTGAAAAACTGTTTTTT.

This sequence joins TRBV6-5 and TRBJ2-5; D is possibly TRBD2 (5 bases). The CDR3 runs 10 residues. Germline values: CDR1 MNHEY, CDR2 SVGAGI. Trimming stripped 10 bases from V and 6 bases from J, with 9 bases between. The CDR3 is CAIGGQTQYF. The CDR3 DNA reads as TGTGCCATTGGAGGACAGACCCAGTACTTC.

This chain links TRBV13 with TRBJ2-7; D not resolved. The germline gives CDR1 PRHDT, CDR2 FYEKMQ (reference sequence). Trimming removed 1 base from V and 3 bases from J, with 10 bases in between. This CDR3 contains 14 residues. The CDR3 DNA is TGTGCCAGCAGCTTAGAGGGTCTTAACTACGAGCAGTACGTC. Its translation is CASSLEGLNYEQYV.

The rearrangement uses TRBV7-9 and TRBJ1-1; D unclear. This CDR3 comprises 12 residues. V lost 5 bases, J lost 10 bases, and 14 bases lay in between. Germline loops: CDR1 SEHNR, CDR2 FQNEAQ (reference sequence). For the CDR3, the DNA is TGTGCCAGCAGCCCCGGACCCGGTGGAGCTTTCTTT. Protein sequence: CASSPGPGGAFF.

The J gene is TRBJ2-3, the V gene TRBV12-3 or TRBV12-4; 7 nucleotides agree with TRBD2. After removal of 6 bases from V and 2 bases from J, the junction contained 5 bases not matched to a gene. This CDR3 has 14 residues. This CDR3 reads CASSPSGITDTQYF. The CDR3, as DNA: TGTGCCAGCAGCCCCAGCGGGATCACAGATACGCAGTATTTT.

J is TRBJ2-1 and V is TRBV4-1; D may be TRBD2 (5 bases). V was pared by 1 base and J by 3 bases, with 13 bases between. This CDR3 spans 16 amino acids. Looked up from germline, CDR1 is MGHRA and CDR2 is YSYEKL. The CDR3 nucleotides read TGCGCCAGCAGCCAAGTAACTGGGAGCGTCTACAATGAGCAGTTCTTC. Encoded protein: CASSQVTGSVYNEQFF.

This clonotype was counted only a few times. The chain employs TRBV4-1 and TRBJ1-2, with D possibly matching TRBD1 (6 bases). This CDR3 has 14 amino acids. Germline CDR1 reads MGHRA; CDR2 reads YSYEKL. The V gene lost 4 bases and the J gene lost 7 bases, with 16 bases spanning the gap. This CDR3 reads CASSPVAGGRGYTF. CDR3 in DNA: TGCGCCAGCAGCCCTGTCGCGGGGGGCCGTGGCTACACCTTC.

The chain recombines TRBV28 with TRBJ2-1; D is perhaps TRBD1 (6 bases). This CDR3 spans 17 amino acids. The ends were cut back, 7 bases at V and 7 bases at J, with 26 bases in the middle. CDR1 is MDHEN and CDR2 is SYDVKM in the germline V gene. The CDR3 nucleotides read TGTGCCAGCACCCCCGGTCGCGCGGGTTCTAGGGGGAATGAGCAGTTCTTC. This gives the protein CASTPGRAGSRGNEQFF.

CDR3 sequence: CATSRSGTAYLEAFF. In DNA form, the CDR3 reads TGTGCCACCAGTAGAAGTGGGACAGCGTACTTAGAAGCTTTCTTT. This rearrangement joins TRBV15 to TRBJ1-1; TRBD1 matches at 7 bases. V was pared by 6 bases and J by 8 bases, with 15 bases of the junction left unmatched. CDR3 length: 15 residues. Germline assignment: CDR1 LNHNV and CDR2 YYDKDF (reference sequence).

The chain carries TRBV28 and TRBJ2-7; 9 bases are shared with TRBD1. Trimming took 6 bases from V and 3 from J; bases not matched to a gene: 12. Looked up from germline, CDR1 is MDHEN and CDR2 is SYDVKM. This CDR3 is built from 16 residues. The CDR3 DNA sequence: TGTGCCAGCAGGGAGGGGGGGACAGGGAAAAGCTACGAGCAGTACGTC. Amino acids: CASREGGTGKSYEQYV.

The chain employs TRBV9 and TRBJ2-3, with D perhaps assigned TRBD1 or TRBD2 (5 bases each). CDR1 is SGDLS and CDR2 is YYNGEE in the germline V gene. V was pared by 2 bases and J by 2 bases, with 21 bases between. The CDR3 has 18 residues. CDR3 loop: CASSVAVDRLGDTDTQYF. The CDR3 region has the DNA TGTGCCAGCAGCGTTGCGGTAGATCGCTTGGGGGACACAGATACGCAGTATTTT.

This clonotype is a singleton in its sample. The chain is built from TRBV11-1 and TRBJ2-1; 7 bases map to TRBD1. With 2 bases clipped from V and 0 bases from J, the junction kept 7 bases outside the gene matches. The CDR3 sequence is 17 residues long. Germline V lookup: CDR1 SGHAT, CDR2 FQDESV (reference sequence). The chain's CDR3 is CASSLRGPNPSYNEQFF. The CDR3 region has the DNA TGTGCCAGCAGCTTAAGGGGGCCCAACCCCTCCTACAATGAGCAGTTCTTC.

The chain recombines TRBV10-2 with TRBJ2-1; TRBD1 is a possible D gene (5 bases). With 3 bases removed from V and 3 bases from J, the gap between germline ends came to 6 bases. Germline V gives CDR1 WSHSY, CDR2 SAAADI. The CDR3 covers 13 residues. The CDR3 nucleotides read TGCGCCAGCAGTGATGACAGCTACAATGAGCAGTTCTTC. It codes for CASSDDSYNEQFF.

This sequence joins TRBV4-1 and TRBJ2-3, with TRBD1 matching over 7 bases. The CDR3 sequence is 15 residues long. The V and J ends lost 2 bases and 2 bases, in that order; junction bases with no gene match: 4. Germline assignment: CDR1 MGHRA and CDR2 YSYEKL. CDR3 residues: CASSQRGRNTDTQYF. The CDR3 DNA sequence: TGCGCCAGCAGCCAAAGGGGGCGAAACACAGATACGCAGTATTTT.